One sample yielded the 25 T cell receptor beta chains listed below, sequenced in a study of T cell responses to AZD1222 COVID-19 vaccine. Profiled with immunoSEQ multiplex PCR; TCRdb holds only in-frame clones, not every one. The top ten hold around 2.6% of the sample, which has over 150,000 clones, roughly 90% seen once. The sample was peripheral blood, taken on day 0 of AZD1222 vaccination. The receptors derive from an adult in good health.

The chain combines TRBV3-1 (or the pseudogene TRBV3-2) with TRBJ2-7; D perhaps matches TRBD2 (5 bases). Germline loops: CDR1 LGHDT, CDR2 YNNKEL (reference sequence). V lost 1 base, J lost 0 bases, and 10 bases lay in between. CDR3 length equals 15 residues. This CDR3 is CASSQAGSSSYEQYF. DNA for the CDR3: TGTGCCAGCAGCCAAGCGGGATCCTCCTCCTACGAGCAGTACTTC.

The chain joins TRBV12-5 to TRBJ2-7; 8 bases agree with TRBD1. CDR3 size: 15 residues. Germline assignment: CDR1 LGHNT and CDR2 FRNRAP. The junction had 7 bases not matched to a gene; V was cut back by 6 bases and J by 0 bases. The CDR3 DNA sequence: TGTGCTAGTGGCTCCGGACAGGGAAGCTCCTACGAGCAGTACTTC. The encoded protein is CASGSGQGSSYEQYF.

The chain links TRBV19 to TRBJ1-6; possibly TRBD1 for D (5 bases). Between the trimmed V and J ends, which lost 7 bases and 9 bases, there was a span of 19 bases. Germline V gene sequence: CDR1 LNHDA, CDR2 SQIVND (reference sequence). This CDR3 contains 15 residues. The CDR3 protein is CASTRGTQGASPLHF. The CDR3 nucleotides read TGTGCCAGTACCAGAGGGACCCAGGGTGCTTCACCCCTCCACTTT.

This chain uses TRBV24-1 with TRBJ2-3, with D hard to call. Trimming pared 4 bases from V and 4 bases from J, leaving 11 bases between. The CDR3 extends over 14 amino acids. Germline-derived CDR1 and CDR2 are KGHDR and SFDVKD. The CDR3 DNA reads TGTGCCACCAGTGACACAATCATCCCAGATACGCAGTATTTT. This codes for CATSDTIIPDTQYF.

This clone was recorded only once. The chain has TRBV19 and TRBJ1-2; 8 nucleotides line up with TRBD1. Germline assignment: CDR1 LNHDA and CDR2 SQIVND (reference sequence). The CDR3 spans 13 residues. The ends lost 3 bases at V and 8 bases at J; junction bases unmatched: 5. The CDR3 sequence is CASSMGQVRGYTF. CDR3 coding DNA: TGTGCCAGTAGTATGGGACAGGTACGCGGCTACACCTTC.

The genes are TRBV11-2 and TRBJ1-4, with a tentative D call TRBD1 (5 bases). This CDR3 region has 14 residues. V gave up 5 bases and J gave up 7 bases, with 14 bases separating them. CDR1 and CDR2 (germline): SGHAT, FQNNGV. CDR3 protein: CASSPIAGFEKLFF. CDR3 DNA: TGTGCCAGCAGCCCCATCGCAGGGTTTGAAAAACTGTTTTTT.

The rearrangement joins TRBV24-1 to TRBJ2-7; 14 positions match TRBD2. This CDR3 region has 18 residues. Germline V gene sequence: CDR1 KGHDR, CDR2 SFDVKD. V was clipped by 4 bases and J by 3 bases; unmatched bases: 10. This CDR3 is CATSEGLAGGVTVYEQYF. CDR3 coding DNA: TGTGCCACCAGTGAAGGACTAGCGGGAGGCGTCACGGTCTACGAGCAGTACTTC.

Only one count was recorded for this clone. V gene TRBV12-3 or TRBV12-4 combines with J gene TRBJ2-1; TRBD1 might be the D (5 bases). V lost 6 bases, J lost 12 bases, and 15 bases lay in between. This CDR3 has 12 amino acids. This chain's CDR3 is CASSPQGFSQFF. The CDR3 DNA reads TGTGCCAGCAGCCCTCAGGGTTTTTCGCAGTTCTTC.

This clone was counted between two and nine times. J is TRBJ1-4 and V is TRBV15, with a possible D match to TRBD1 (5 bases). The CDR3 length is 16 residues. The V gene lost 3 bases and the J gene lost 4 bases, with 15 bases spanning the gap. The germline V gene encodes CDR1 LNHNV and CDR2 YYDKDF (reference sequence). CDR3 coding DNA: TGTGCCACCAGCAGCGGACGTGGGGGAGGTAATGAAAAACTGTTTTTT. It translates to CATSSGRGGGNEKLFF. Using reference TRBV15 and TRBJ1-4 for the parts outside the CDR3, the full variable domain is DAMVIQNPRYQVTQFGKPVTLSCSQTLNHNVMYWYQQKSSQAPKLLFHYYDKDFNNEADTPDNFQSRRPNTSFCFLDIRSPGLGDTAMYLCATSSGRGGGNEKLFFGSGTQLSVL.

The genes are TRBV24-1 and TRBJ1-1; 11 nucleotides align to TRBD1. CDR1 is KGHDR and CDR2 is SFDVKD in the germline V gene. J lost 1 base, V lost 9 bases, and 21 bases had no gene match. There are 20 residues in the CDR3. DNA of the CDR3: TGTGCCACCCAAGGTTCCGCCGGACAGGGGGCCCCAATGACGAACACTGAAGCTTTCTTT. Translating gives CATQGSAGQGAPMTNTEAFF.

The chain has TRBV5-1 and TRBJ1-1; 7 nucleotides match TRBD1. J lost 4 bases, V lost 0 bases, and 9 bases had no gene match. The CDR3 runs to 16 residues. Per germline, CDR1 SGHRS and CDR2 YFSETQ. CDR3: CASSLEVRGHGTEAFF. The CDR3 bases are TGCGCCAGCAGCTTGGAGGTGAGGGGGCATGGCACTGAAGCTTTCTTT.

The genes are TRBV11-2 and TRBJ2-3, with TRBD2 matching 9 bases. V was pared by 5 bases and J by 5 bases, with 11 bases of the junction left unmatched. There are 16 residues in the CDR3. CDR1 is SGHAT and CDR2 is FQNNGV in the germline V gene. The CDR3 loop is CASSLGLAIDGDTQYF. In nucleotides, the CDR3 is TGTGCCAGCAGCCTCGGACTAGCGATCGACGGAGATACGCAGTATTTT.

The V gene is TRBV10-2, the J gene TRBJ2-7; D is undetermined. Between the trimmed V and J ends, which lost 2 bases and 9 bases, there was a span of 8 bases. The CDR3 has 11 amino acids. Germline V gene lookup returns CDR1 WSHSY and CDR2 SAAADI. DNA for the CDR3: TGCGCCAGCAGTGAGGGTTCGGGGCAGTACTTC. Translated: CASSEGSGQYF.

The gene calls are TRBV15 and TRBJ1-3, with D tentatively TRBD1 (5 bases). V was clipped by 3 bases and J by 6 bases, with 12 bases between them. Germline CDR1 LNHNV, CDR2 YYDKDF (reference sequence). The CDR3 totals 14 residues. CDR3 in amino acids: CATSSWGAKNTIYF. The DNA for the CDR3 is TGTGCCACCAGCAGTTGGGGCGCGAAAAACACCATATATTTT.

Concerning this clone: This CDR3 is also generated by other DNA sequences in the sample. V usage is TRBV12-3 or TRBV12-4 and J usage is TRBJ1-1; 7 bases match TRBD1. V lost 6 bases and J lost 5; bases outside the gene matches: 6. The CDR3 loop spans 13 amino acids. The CDR3 DNA follows: TGTGCCAGCAGCTTGACAGGGAGTACTGAAGCTTTCTTT. Translation gives CASSLTGSTEAFF.

V usage is TRBV5-1 and J usage is TRBJ1-6; D may be TRBD1 (6 bases). The CDR3 totals 15 residues. Germline V CDR1 and CDR2: SGHRS, YFSETQ. Between the trimmed V and J ends, which lost 4 bases and 5 bases, there was a span of 13 bases. CDR3 bases: TGCGCCAGCAGCACGTTCAACAGGGATAATTCACCCCTCCACTTT. Translation gives CASSTFNRDNSPLHF.

Concerning this clone itself: The same CDR3 is also encoded by other DNA sequences in this sample. The rearrangement links TRBV3-1 (or the pseudogene TRBV3-2) to TRBJ1-2; unclear D gene. The CDR3 length is 13 residues. Trimming pared 1 base from V and 7 bases from J, leaving 10 bases between. Germline V gene sequence: CDR1 LGHDT, CDR2 YNNKEL (reference sequence). The CDR3 reads CASSQVTGSGYTF. The CDR3 DNA sequence: TGTGCCAGCAGCCAAGTCACCGGGTCTGGCTACACCTTC.

As to this clone: Germline and junction disagree at one end, which may indicate a read error. The CDR3: CASSLTAGPSSEQYF. The DNA of the CDR3 is TGTGCCAGCAGCTTGACGGCGGGACCCTCCTCCGAGCAGTACTTC. The chain recombines TRBV5-4 with TRBJ2-7; a possible D gene is TRBD2 (6 bases). Germline loops: CDR1 SGHNT, CDR2 YYREEE (reference sequence). The CDR3 has 15 residues. Looking up the rest from reference TRBV5-4 and TRBJ2-7 gives the full variable domain: ETGVTQSPTHLIKTRGQQVTLRCSSQSGHNTVSWYQQALGQGPQFIFQYYREEENGRGNFPPRFSGLQFPNYSSELNVNALELDDSALYLCASSLTAGPSSEQYFGPGTRLTVT.

This chain uses TRBV3-1 (or the pseudogene TRBV3-2) with TRBJ1-2; the D is unclear. V lost 0 bases to trimming and J lost 4 bases, with 9 bases between them. The CDR3 runs to 14 residues. The germline gives CDR1 LGHDT, CDR2 YNNKEL (reference sequence). CDR3 residues: CASSQEVISYGYTF. CDR3 DNA sequence: TGTGCCAGCAGCCAAGAGGTGATCTCCTATGGCTACACCTTC.

This sequence joins TRBV27 and TRBJ1-2; TRBD1 is a possible D gene (6 bases). V was cut by 2 bases and J by 6 bases, with 19 bases left in between. Germline-derived CDR1 and CDR2 are MNHEY and SMNVEV (reference sequence). The CDR3 length is 16 residues. This CDR3 is CASSLNLPGGMDGYTF. CDR3 sequence (DNA): TGTGCCAGCAGTTTAAATTTACCGGGGGGCATGGATGGCTACACCTTC.

The gene calls are TRBV9 and TRBJ2-3; 8 bases fit TRBD2. The CDR3 runs 17 residues. Germline V gene sequence: CDR1 SGDLS, CDR2 YYNGEE. Trimming took 1 base from V and 5 from J; bases not matched to a gene: 12. CDR3 amino acids: CASSVTPFSGTQDTQYF. The CDR3 DNA reads as TGTGCCAGCAGCGTAACCCCCTTTAGCGGGACCCAAGATACGCAGTATTTT.

The rearrangement uses TRBV7-9 and TRBJ1-1; no firm D call. The CDR3 runs 13 residues. Germline V gives CDR1 SEHNR, CDR2 FQNEAQ (reference sequence). The V and J ends lost 3 bases and 1 base respectively, with 6 bases between them. The CDR3 sequence: CASSLQANTEAFF. The CDR3 bases are TGTGCCAGCAGCTTGCAAGCGAACACTGAAGCTTTCTTT.

J is TRBJ2-2 and V is TRBV2; D gene unclear. The CDR3 covers 13 residues. Trimming pared 4 bases from V and 4 bases from J, leaving 7 bases between. Germline CDR1 and CDR2: SNHLY and FYNNEI. CDR3 nucleotide sequence: TGTGCCAGCAGTGTAGTGGGCACCGGGGAGCTGTTTTTT. This sequence encodes CASSVVGTGELFF.

The rearrangement joins TRBV7-4 to TRBJ1-1; D unclear. Trimming removed 5 bases from V and 0 bases from J, with 16 bases in between. CDR1 is SGHVT and CDR2 is SQSDAQ in the germline V gene. This CDR3 has 16 residues. The CDR3 DNA is TGTGCCAGCAGCCTCCGACGGAAACACCTGAACACTGAAGCTTTCTTT. It translates to CASSLRRKHLNTEAFF.

V usage is TRBV7-6 and J usage is TRBJ2-2; D perhaps matches TRBD1 (5 bases). This CDR3 has 15 amino acids. Trimming pared 5 bases from V and 7 bases from J, leaving 17 bases between. The germline CDR1 and CDR2 sequences are SGHVS and FNYEAQ. The DNA for the CDR3 is TGTGCCAGCAGCCCGAACCCAGGGTGGAGCGGGGAGCTGTTTTTT. Protein sequence: CASSPNPGWSGELFF.